This T cell receptor beta chain was obtained from a study of CD8+ T cells in alopecia areata. Whole-study findings and limits: Scalp samples also contribute reads from the resident alphabeta T cells found in normal skin.

After pooling, cutaneous lymph node cells were sorted with CD4, CD8alpha, NKG2D, NKG2ACE and other markers. Concerning this clone: Antigen unknown. The germline and genes are mouse ones.

As the sequencing template, cDNA was produced by extracting RNA and reverse transcribing it. Only in-frame clones appear in the TCRdb table, and some are missing; sequencing was by immunoSEQ multiplex PCR. The sample has about 300,000 clones, none seen only once; the top ten hold about 1.1%. Sequencing was performed on CD4+ T cells sorted from a lymph node. The source is a C3H/HeJ mouse with alopecia areata. The mouse strain carries the MHC haplotype H2-k.

Partial CDR3 DNA: TGTGCCAGCTTGGGGGACGCT. Residues: CASLGDA. The full CDR3 protein is CASLGDAEQFF. V and J are TRBV13-3 and TRBJ2-1; D possibly corresponds to TRBD2 (6 bases). Read sequence stops 4 residues before the CDR3 end, and the germline J gene provides the missing end. Per germline, CDR1 NNHDY and CDR2 SYVADS. The CDR3 sequence is 11 residues long.